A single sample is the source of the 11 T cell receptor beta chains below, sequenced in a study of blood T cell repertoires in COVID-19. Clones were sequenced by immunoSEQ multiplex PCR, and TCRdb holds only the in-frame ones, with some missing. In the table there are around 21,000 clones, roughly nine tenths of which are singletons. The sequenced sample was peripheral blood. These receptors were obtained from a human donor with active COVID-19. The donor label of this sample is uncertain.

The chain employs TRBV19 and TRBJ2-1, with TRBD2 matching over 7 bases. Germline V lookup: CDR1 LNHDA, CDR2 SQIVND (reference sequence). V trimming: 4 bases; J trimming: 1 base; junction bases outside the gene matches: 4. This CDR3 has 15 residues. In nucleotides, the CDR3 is TGTGCCAGTAGTAGCGGGGGTCGTTCCTACAATGAGCAGTTCTTC. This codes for CASSSGGRSYNEQFF.

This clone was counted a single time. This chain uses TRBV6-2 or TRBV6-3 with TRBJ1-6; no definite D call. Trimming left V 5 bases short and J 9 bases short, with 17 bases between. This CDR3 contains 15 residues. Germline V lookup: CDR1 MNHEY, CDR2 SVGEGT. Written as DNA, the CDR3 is TGTGCCAGCAGTCCCCGACTTGTAACCACTTCACCCCTCCACTTT. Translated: CASSPRLVTTSPLHF.

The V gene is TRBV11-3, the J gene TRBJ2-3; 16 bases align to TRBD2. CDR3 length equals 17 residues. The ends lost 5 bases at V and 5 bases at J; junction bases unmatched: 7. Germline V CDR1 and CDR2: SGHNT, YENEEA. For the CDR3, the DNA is TGTGCCAGCAGCCCAGAGGGACTAGCGGGGGGGAGAGATACGCAGTATTTT. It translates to CASSPEGLAGGRDTQYF.

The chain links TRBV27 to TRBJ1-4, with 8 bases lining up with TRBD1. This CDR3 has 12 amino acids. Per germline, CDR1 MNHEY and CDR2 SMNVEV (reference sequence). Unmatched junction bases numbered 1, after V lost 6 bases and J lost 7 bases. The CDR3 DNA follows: TGTGCCAGCAGGGACAGGGTTGAAAAACTGTTTTTT. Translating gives CASRDRVEKLFF.

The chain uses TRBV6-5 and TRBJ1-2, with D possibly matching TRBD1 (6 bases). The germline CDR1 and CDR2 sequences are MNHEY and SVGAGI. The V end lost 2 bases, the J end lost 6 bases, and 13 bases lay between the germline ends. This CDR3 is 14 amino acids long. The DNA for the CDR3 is TGTGCCAGCAGTTACGGGGGAGGGGGTGATGGCTACACCTTC. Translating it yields CASSYGGGGDGYTF.

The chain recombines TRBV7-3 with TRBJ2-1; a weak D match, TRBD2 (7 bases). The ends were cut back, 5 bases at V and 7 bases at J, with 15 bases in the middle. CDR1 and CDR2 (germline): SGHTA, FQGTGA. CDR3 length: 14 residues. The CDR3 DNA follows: TGTGCCAGCAGCCAGACGGGGGGCAAGAATGAGCAGTTCTTC. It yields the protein CASSQTGGKNEQFF.

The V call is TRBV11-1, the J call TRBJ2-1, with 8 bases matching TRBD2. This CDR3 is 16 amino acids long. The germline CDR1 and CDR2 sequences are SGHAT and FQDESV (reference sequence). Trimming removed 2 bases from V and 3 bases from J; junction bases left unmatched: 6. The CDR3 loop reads CASSLLSGGLYNEQFF. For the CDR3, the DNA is TGTGCCAGCAGCTTACTGAGCGGGGGCCTCTACAATGAGCAGTTCTTC.

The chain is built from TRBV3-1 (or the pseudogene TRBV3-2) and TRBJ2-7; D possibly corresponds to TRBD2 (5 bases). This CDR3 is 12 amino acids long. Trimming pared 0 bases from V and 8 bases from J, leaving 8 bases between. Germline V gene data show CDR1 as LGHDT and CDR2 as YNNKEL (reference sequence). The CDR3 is CASSQDVGKQYF. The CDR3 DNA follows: TGTGCCAGCAGCCAAGATGTCGGGAAGCAGTACTTC.

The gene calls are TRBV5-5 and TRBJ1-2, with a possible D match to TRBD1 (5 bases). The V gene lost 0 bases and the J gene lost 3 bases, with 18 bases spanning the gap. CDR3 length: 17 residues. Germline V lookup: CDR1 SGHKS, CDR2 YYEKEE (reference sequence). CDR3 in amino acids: CASSLERVRRADYGYTF. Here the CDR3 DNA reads TGTGCCAGCAGCTTGGAGCGGGTTCGCAGGGCGGACTATGGCTACACCTTC.

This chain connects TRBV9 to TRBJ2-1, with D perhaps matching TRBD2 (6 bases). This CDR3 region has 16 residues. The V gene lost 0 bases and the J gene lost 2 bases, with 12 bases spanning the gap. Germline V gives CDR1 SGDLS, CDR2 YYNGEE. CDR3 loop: CASSVDSDYTYNEQFF. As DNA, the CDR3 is TGTGCCAGCAGCGTAGATTCGGACTACACCTACAATGAGCAGTTCTTC. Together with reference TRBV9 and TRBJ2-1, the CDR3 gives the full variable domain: DSGVTQTPKHLITATGQRVTLRCSPRSGDLSVYWYQQSLDQGLQFLIQYYNGEERAKGNILERFSAQQFPDLHSELNLSSLELGDSALYFCASSVDSDYTYNEQFFGPGTRLTVL.

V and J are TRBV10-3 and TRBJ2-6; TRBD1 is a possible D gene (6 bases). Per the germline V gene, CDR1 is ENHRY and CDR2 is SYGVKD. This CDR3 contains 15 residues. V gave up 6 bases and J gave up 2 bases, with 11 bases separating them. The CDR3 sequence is CAIRQGSAGANVLTF. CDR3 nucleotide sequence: TGTGCCATCAGACAGGGATCCGCTGGGGCCAACGTCCTGACTTTC.